The source of this TCR beta chain is a study of post-analysis software for immune sequencing data. For the study at large: Relapsing-remitting, secondary progressive and progressive-relapsing courses of multiple sclerosis were included. Study-wide results and limits: Comparison of patients with controls showed about 5 TRBV segments more frequent in patients, TRBV5-6, TRBV5-1 and TRBV20-1 among them. F measure clustering grouped samples strongly by preparation batch.

As for this clonotype: Its antigen is currently unknown.

Unique-molecular-identifier-tagged TCR beta cDNA libraries were used. TCRdb re-analysed the PCR reads in MiXCR, keeping a single row per CDR3 protein. The sample lists 600,000 to 700,000 distinct CDR3 sequences; roughly three fifths were seen once. The CDR3 sequence is 15 residues long. From germline, CDR1 is SEHNR and CDR2 FQNEAQ (reference sequence). Material: blood. The chain employs TRBV7-9 and TRBJ2-7, with 11 positions matching TRBD1. The J call may not be correct, given that the DNA end is closer to TRBJ2-4. The clonotype comes from a girl aged 2 to 10 with multiple sclerosis. The CDR3: CASSPRTGGVNIQYF. The CDR3 DNA follows: TGTGCCAGCAGCCCCCGGACAGGGGGCGTGAACATTCAGTACTTC.